This T cell receptor beta chain was profiled in a study of T cell therapy after organ transplantation. Study summary: Short-term post-therapy blood was drawn 4 to 8 weeks after therapy ended.

With 2 bases removed from V and 2 bases from J, the gap between germline ends came to 11 bases. This CDR3 has 14 residues. Germline V gives CDR1 SGHNT, CDR2 YYREEE (reference sequence). Specified time point: 4-8 weeks after completion of therapy. As concerns this clone: Its antigen is not known.

Data came from immunoSEQ multiplex PCR; TCRdb stores just in-frame clones and leaves some out. The sample has about 19,000 clones, approximately 85% seen once. This specimen consisted of CD8+ T cells from blood, obtained after autologous CMV-specific T cell therapy. The chain recombines TRBV5-4 with TRBJ2-7; a weak D match, TRBD2 (6 bases). This receptor was taken from a human patient who had received a solid organ transplant and had CMV disease. Among the T cells, some may be from the graft donor. The CDR3 region has the DNA TGTGCCAGCAGCTTTAGGGGAGGTCCCTACGAGCAGTACTTC. Encoded protein: CASSFRGGPYEQYF.